Detailed here is one T cell receptor beta chain. This clonotype was found many times. Its specific antigen is unknown. Base qualities are not recorded, but no much larger clone differs from it by a single base. The germline V gene (reference sequence) supplies CDR1 MNHEY and CDR2 SMNVEV. The CDR3 contains 17 residues, cysteine and phenylalanine counted. Here the CDR3 DNA is all that survives: 51 bases in frame from base 1. V gives up 2 bases and J gives up 3 bases, and the segment between their germline ends measures 19 bases. The sample originates from a study of regulatory T cells in long-lasting Graves disease (dated by TCRdb to the early 2020s). Regarding the complete study: Persistent Graves' disease meant more than 5 years of antithyroid drug treatment with TSH receptor autoantibodies that stayed positive. Patients with persistent Graves' disease were compared with patients with newly diagnosed Graves' disease using TCR sequencing and RNA sequencing of peripheral blood. The study was conducted in China and was registered as a clinical trial. A total of roughly 33 samples were covered by TCR sequencing, comprising around 13 persistent and about 20 newly diagnosed Graves' disease patients. In the clinical cohort, patients with persistent Graves' disease had used antithyroid drugs for an average of roughly 10 years. Overall study outcomes, separate from this receptor: Compared with newly diagnosed patients, patients with persistent Graves' disease had lower TCR Shannon entropy and fewer highly expanded clones, which suggests clonal expansion. Peripheral blood alone was examined, since thyroid tissue, which constituted the primary lesion, could not be accessed. The small sample size was acknowledged by the authors as a limitation that may reduce accuracy. Sequencing and analysis were restricted to the TCR beta chain. Persistent disease showed preferential use of TRBV28, TRBJ1-2 and TRBJ2-5, whereas newly diagnosed disease favored TRBV20-1 and TRBJ2-1. Patients with persistent disease shared more public clonotypes (approximately 2,500) than newly diagnosed patients did (about 1,000).

The meaning of the sample's time point label: persistent/refractory GD, antithyroid drugs over 5 years with positive TRAb. RNA was extracted from PBMCs in TRIzol for both TCR sequencing and RNA sequencing. The diagnosis of Graves' disease was made according to American Thyroid Association guidelines. Patients for the study were recruited at an endocrinology department in Xi'an, China. Each patient gave 7.5 to 10 milliliters of peripheral blood, collected in an EDTA anticoagulant tube. Ficoll Paque Plus density gradient separation was used to isolate PBMCs, and no further T cell sorting was performed. An Agilent 2100 Bioanalyzer and agarose gel were used to assess RNA quality, and a NanoDrop 2000 was used to measure RNA concentration. The protocol used for the library was multiplex PCR. Sequencing was carried out with an Illumina HiSeq 4000. To build TCR beta libraries, CDR3 regions were amplified by Arm-PCR using iRepertoire HTBI primers. Before sequencing, the PCR products underwent gel purification. The paper's processing steps were these. A total of around 66 TRBV and more than twelve TRBJ segments were identified across samples and were used for gene usage analysis of CDR3 amino acid clonotypes. COPE and FqMerger were used to merge filtered high-quality paired reads into contigs. BLAST was used to align contigs to IMGT TRBV, TRBD and TRBJ reference genes, and CDR3 was defined according to IMGT. Any clonotype with a frequency above 0.1% was counted as a highly expanded clone. Repertoire diversity was measured by Shannon entropy, and V-J evenness by the Gini coefficient. Public clonotypes were defined as clonotypes shared by more than one individual. TCRdb took the public reads, trimmed them with fastp at Q25, ran MiXCR for clone calling and kept in-frame beta chains. Each CDR3 protein appears once, grouped with its most common genes and DNA. The V and J calls were not made by the authors but by TCRdb's processing. This sample is represented by over 450,000 distinct CDR3 sequences; roughly 21% of them were singletons. Jointly, the top ten make up more than 6% of the sample.

The sequence links TRBV27 to TRBJ2-5, with TRBD2 perhaps the D gene, on 6 matching bases. The receptor comes from a female donor with Graves disease. Material: peripheral blood mononuclear cells (PBMCs), obtained when the disease was refractory, from a patient treated with antithyroid drugs. The encoded CDR3 is CASSLLRDSRNKETQYF. The DNA reads TGTGCCAGCAGTTTACTTAGGGACTCCAGGAATAAAGAGACCCAGTACTTC.